Sequencing of this T cell receptor (beta chain) was carried out in a study of blood T cell repertoires in COVID-19. Study details: The United States, Italy and Spain supplied acute and convalescent COVID-19 samples. Nucleic acid was either cDNA or gDNA, and it came from T cells, B-cell-depleted T cells, or PBMCs.

Authors' analysis steps: Nucleated cell counts were estimated from reference gene primer amplification. Clones were sequenced by immunoSEQ multiplex PCR, and TCRdb holds only the in-frame ones, with some missing. V and J calls and clone size are given by that table; D and trimming were obtained from the DNA. The repertoire consists of fewer than 250,000 clones, with almost 85% occurring once and the leading ten covering 10% to 15%. CDR3 length equals 16 residues. Losses at the gene ends were 5 bases for V and 0 bases for J; bases not matched to a gene: 6. Germline CDR1 is MNHEY and CDR2 is SMNVEV (reference sequence).

J is TRBJ1-3 and V is TRBV27; 8 nucleotides match TRBD1. The TCR comes from a woman aged 40-49 years with acute or convalescent COVID-19. The specimen was peripheral blood. CDR3 in amino acids: CASSPRTGISGNTIYF. CDR3 in DNA: TGTGCCAGCAGTCCCCGGACAGGGATCTCTGGAAACACCATATATTTT.